Given below is one T cell receptor beta chain in context. In the original workflow: It was from reference gene primer amplification that nucleated cell counts were estimated. Some clones are missing from TCRdb's copy, which holds only in-frame ones; the method was immunoSEQ multiplex PCR. D and trimming come from the DNA, and the V and J calls and clone size come from that table. The table shows fewer than 250,000 clones, with just under 85% occurring only once. Trimming cost V 5 bases and J 5 bases; bases outside gene matches: 7. This CDR3 is 15 amino acids long. Germline V gene sequence: CDR1 MDHEN, CDR2 SYDVKM. The data were obtained in a study of blood T cell repertoires in COVID-19. Study summary: Whether acute or convalescent, the COVID-19 samples came from the United States, Italy and Spain. PBMCs, B-cell-depleted T cells, or T cells provided the cDNA or gDNA that made up the material.

This chain links TRBV28 with TRBJ2-5; 11 positions agree with TRBD2. This clonotype originated in a man over 45 with acute or convalescent COVID-19. The sample consisted of peripheral blood. CDR3 amino acids: CASSGIAGGPETQYF. CDR3 in DNA: TGTGCCAGCAGTGGCATAGCGGGAGGGCCGGAGACCCAGTACTTC.